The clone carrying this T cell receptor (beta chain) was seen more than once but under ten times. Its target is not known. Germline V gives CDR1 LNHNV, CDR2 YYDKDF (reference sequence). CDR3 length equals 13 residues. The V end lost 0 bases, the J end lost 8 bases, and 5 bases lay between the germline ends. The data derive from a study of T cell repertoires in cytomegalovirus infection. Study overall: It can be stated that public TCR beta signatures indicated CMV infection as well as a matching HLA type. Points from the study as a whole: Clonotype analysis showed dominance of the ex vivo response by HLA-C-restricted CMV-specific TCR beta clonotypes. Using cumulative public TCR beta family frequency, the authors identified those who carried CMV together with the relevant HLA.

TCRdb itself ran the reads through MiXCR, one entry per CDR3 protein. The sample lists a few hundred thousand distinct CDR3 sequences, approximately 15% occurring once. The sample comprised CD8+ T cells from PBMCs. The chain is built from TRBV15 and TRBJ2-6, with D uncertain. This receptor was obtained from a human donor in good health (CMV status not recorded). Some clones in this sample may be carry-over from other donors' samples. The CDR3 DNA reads TGTGCCACCAGCAGAGAGAGGTCCAACGTCCTGACTTTC. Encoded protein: CATSRERSNVLTF.